This T cell receptor (beta chain) emerged from a study of cytotoxic CD8 clonotypes in ibrutinib-treated CLL. Background on the study: Across the patients, some eleven were relapsed/refractory, 15 treatment-naive and 17 to 18 IGHV unmutated. Response samples followed a median around 11 months of treatment, range 6 to 36.

Data came from immunoSEQ multiplex PCR; TCRdb stores just in-frame clones and leaves some out. The sample holds around 300,000 clones, about 77% seen once. Looked up from germline, CDR1 is SGHVS and CDR2 is FNYEAQ. Trimming cost V 0 bases and J 4 bases, with 18 bases left between them. The CDR3 has 17 residues. The sample in question was PBMCs, obtained before ibrutinib treatment. This clonotype was sampled from a human donor with chronic lymphocytic leukemia. This chain uses TRBV7-6 with TRBJ2-5, with D maybe TRBD1 (8 bases). The CDR3 nucleotides read TGTGCCAGCAGCTTAGCTGGGACAGGATGGGGGGGAGAGACCCAGTACTTC. The encoded protein is CASSLAGTGWGGETQYF.